A selection of T cell receptor beta chains follows, all from one sample in a study of T cell changes during pregnancy in multiple sclerosis. Repertoires were generated with immunoSEQ multiplex PCR, while TCRdb's copy carries only in-frame clones and drops some. The sample contains about 31,000 clones, about 91% of which appear only once. Sample: CD8+ T cells from peripheral blood mononuclear cells, taken in the first trimester of pregnancy. The origin of the receptors is a female donor with multiple sclerosis, enrolled in a pregnancy study. Each CDR3 is given with its conserved first and last residue. A D gene is named only where the DNA matches it firmly. Not all rows give a size; the values are once, few, many and, for expanded clones, a class.

clone_size: few
j_call: TRBJ1-5
d_call: .
v_call: TRBV2
cdr3_nt: TGTGCCAGCAGTCCAGGGTTTGTTTCTGGTCAGCCCCAGCATTTT
cdr3_aa: CASSPGFVSGQPQHF

clone_size: .
j_call: TRBJ1-2
d_call: TRBD1
v_call: TRBV11-3
cdr3_nt: TGTGCCAGCAGTCCAGGGACAGGGTATGGCTATACCTTC
cdr3_aa: CASSPGTGYGYTF

clone_size: .
j_call: TRBJ1-1
d_call: .
v_call: TRBV4-3
cdr3_nt: TGCGCCAGCAGCCAAGAGTCCCACAGTGGGGGAGGAAACACTGAAGCTTTCTTT
cdr3_aa: CASSQESHSGGGNTEAFF

clone_size: .
j_call: TRBJ1-5
d_call: .
v_call: TRBV9
cdr3_nt: TGTGCCAGCAGCGGGGCCTATAGCAATCAGCCCCAGCATTTT
cdr3_aa: CASSGAYSNQPQHF

clone_size: .
j_call: TRBJ2-5
d_call: TRBD1
v_call: TRBV5-1
cdr3_nt: TGCGCCAGCGGGACAGGGGCTGGCCAGTACTTC
cdr3_aa: CASGTGAGQYF

clone_size: .
j_call: TRBJ2-5
d_call: TRBD1
v_call: TRBV10-2
cdr3_nt: TGCGCCAGCAGGAGACTCAGGACAGGATCGGAGACCCAGTACTTC
cdr3_aa: CASRRLRTGSETQYF

clone_size: .
j_call: TRBJ2-7
d_call: TRBD1
v_call: TRBV5-6
cdr3_nt: TGTGCCAGCAGCGCGGGACAGGGCTTCGATCTCCAGTACTTC
cdr3_aa: CASSAGQGFDLQYF

clone_size: .
j_call: TRBJ2-3
d_call: .
v_call: TRBV15
cdr3_nt: TGTGCCACCAGCAATGCGAGAGGCACAGATACGCAGTATTTT
cdr3_aa: CATSNARGTDTQYF

clone_size: .
j_call: TRBJ1-2
d_call: .
v_call: TRBV6-5
cdr3_nt: TGTGCCAGCGGATCGGGAGTCCTGGGCTACACCTTC
cdr3_aa: CASGSGVLGYTF

clone_size: .
j_call: TRBJ2-6
d_call: .
v_call: TRBV21-1
cdr3_nt: TGTGCCAGCAGCACTAACGCGGACTCTTACTCTGGGGCCAACGTCCTGACTTTC
cdr3_aa: CASSTNADSYSGANVLTF

clone_size: .
j_call: TRBJ2-6
d_call: .
v_call: TRBV6-5
cdr3_nt: TGTGCCAGCAGTTACACGGGGGAATCTGGGGCCAACGTCCTGACTTTC
cdr3_aa: CASSYTGESGANVLTF